Reported below is one TCR beta chain. What it binds is not known. Vbeta (60) and Jbeta (13) primers were used in the PCR. Assay: immunoSEQ multiplex PCR; the TCRdb copy retains only in-frame clones and omits some. The data contain about 150,000 clones, 74% of them singletons. This entry is derived from a study of cytomegalovirus exposure and HLA in healthy donors. General study points: As a later analysis revealed, the rate of TCR association differed by HLA locus, with DRB1 most and HLA-C fewest. Researchers catalogued 150 or so TCR beta chains as cytomegalovirus-associated. More clonal expansion characterized HLA-associated TCR beta chains than equally common others in a later analysis.

This CDR3 spans 14 amino acids. The V end lost 0 bases, the J end lost 3 bases, and 9 bases lay between the germline ends. Germline-derived CDR1 and CDR2 are LGHNA and YSLEER. The sequenced sample was PBMCs. The sequence derives from a man between 18 and 35 years old in good health and CMV-seropositive. This chain uses TRBV4-3 with TRBJ2-7; D gene uncertain. The CDR3 is CASSQDLRGYEQYF. The CDR3 DNA is TGCGCCAGCAGCCAAGATTTACGAGGCTACGAGCAGTACTTC.